A single sample gave rise to the 25 T cell receptor beta chains below, sequenced in a study of STAT5B mutations in CD4+ large granular lymphocyte leukemia. Clones were sequenced by immunoSEQ multiplex PCR, and TCRdb holds only the in-frame ones, with some missing. The table includes about 32,000 clones, roughly nine tenths detected once. Sample: CD4+ T cells from blood buffy coats. These receptors were taken from a human donor in good health.

This clone was counted between two and nine times. CDR3 coding DNA: TGCGCCAGCAGCTTGGGACTAGCGGGTTTTGGGGAGACCCAGTACTTC. Translated, it gives CASSLGLAGFGETQYF. The V call is TRBV5-1, the J call TRBJ2-5, with 10 bases fitting TRBD2. The CDR3 has 16 amino acids. Germline CDR1 and CDR2: SGHRS and YFSETQ. V dropped 0 bases and J dropped 5; count of bases not matched to a gene: 7.

The CDR3 DNA sequence: TGTGCCAGCAGGGGGCAGGCCACAGATACGCAGTATTTT. This codes for CASRGQATDTQYF. This chain joins TRBV6-1 and TRBJ2-3, with a possible D match to TRBD1 (5 bases). Germline V lookup: CDR1 MNHNS, CDR2 SASEGT. Trimming cost V 6 bases and J 2 bases, with 9 bases left between them. This CDR3 contains 13 residues.

The chain carries TRBV5-3 and TRBJ2-7, with TRBD2 matching 8 bases. TRBV5-3 is assigned to the ORF class and has an uncertain function. This CDR3 has 15 residues. Trimming removed 0 bases from V and 2 bases from J; junction bases left unmatched: 4. The CDR3 reads CARSLEREQTYEQYF. The CDR3 DNA reads TGTGCCAGAAGCTTGGAGCGGGAGCAGACCTACGAGCAGTACTTC.

J is TRBJ2-7 and V is TRBV5-1, with TRBD2 identical over 9 bases. The CDR3 is 15 amino acids. Germline CDR1 SGHRS, CDR2 YFSETQ. V lost 0 bases and J lost 3; bases outside the gene matches: 4. DNA of the CDR3: TGCGCCAGCAGCTTGGCGGCGGGAGGGGTCTACGAGCAGTACTTC. Amino acid sequence: CASSLAAGGVYEQYF.

V usage is TRBV6-1 and J usage is TRBJ2-7; 14 nucleotides line up with TRBD2. CDR3 size: 16 residues. The ends lost 3 bases at V and 5 bases at J; junction bases unmatched: 6. Germline CDR1 and CDR2: MNHNS and SASEGT. CDR3 sequence (DNA): TGTGCCAGCAGTGATCCGGGACTAGCGGGAGCCGACGAGCAGTACTTC. Its protein is CASSDPGLAGADEQYF.

This sequence joins TRBV28 and TRBJ1-2; 7 bases align to TRBD1. With 2 bases clipped from V and 9 bases from J, the junction kept 9 bases outside the gene matches. The CDR3 is 14 residues long. Per the germline V gene, CDR1 is MDHEN and CDR2 is SYDVKM. CDR3 sequence (DNA): TGTGCCAGCAGTTTACAAACGTCACAGGGGAGCTACACCTTC. It codes for CASSLQTSQGSYTF.

The rearrangement joins TRBV6-1 to TRBJ1-5; unclear D gene. V lost 4 bases and J 5 bases, leaving 9 bases between the germline ends. From germline, CDR1 is MNHNS and CDR2 SASEGT. This CDR3 region has 13 residues. CDR3 amino acids: CASSGLAHQPQHF. The CDR3 nucleotides read TGTGCCAGCAGTGGGTTGGCCCATCAGCCCCAGCATTTT.

This chain connects TRBV7-5 to TRBJ1-4. TRBV7-5 is noted as a pseudogene. The CDR3 has 14 amino acids. The CDR3 sequence is CVRSFGQENEKLFF. CDR3 nucleotide sequence: TGTGTCAGAAGCTTTGGCCAGGAGAACGAAAAACTGTTTTTT.

The chain employs TRBV2 and TRBJ2-1; 11 positions agree with TRBD2. CDR3 size: 15 residues. From germline, CDR1 is SNHLY and CDR2 FYNNEI. V lost 5 bases to trimming and J lost 16 bases; unmatched junction nucleotides: 16. CDR3 DNA sequence: TGTGCCAGCAGTACCTCCGGGACTAGCGGTCTACCCCACTTCTTC. Amino acids: CASSTSGTSGLPHFF.

This chain connects TRBV6-1 to TRBJ2-2; D uncertain. Germline CDR1 and CDR2: MNHNS and SASEGT. The CDR3 contains 15 residues. Trimming stripped 3 bases from V and 0 bases from J, with 8 bases between. DNA of the CDR3: TGTGCCAGCAGTGATCAGGCTACGAACACCGGGGAGCTGTTTTTT. Encoded protein: CASSDQATNTGELFF.

This rearrangement joins TRBV11-3 to TRBJ2-3; the match to TRBD1 covers 9 bases. CDR1 is SGHNT, CDR2 YENEEA, per germline. The CDR3 is made up of 16 amino acids. The ends lost 6 bases at V and 2 bases at J; junction bases unmatched: 9. Here the CDR3 reads CASRTGQGSSTDTQYF. DNA for the CDR3: TGTGCCAGCAGAACGGGACAGGGTTCTTCCACAGATACGCAGTATTTT.

The chain recombines TRBV10-2 with TRBJ2-7; 7 bases are a match to TRBD2. This CDR3 spans 17 amino acids. Trimming cost V 2 bases and J 3 bases; bases outside gene matches: 13. CDR1 and CDR2 (germline): WSHSY, SAAADI. The CDR3 nucleotides read TGCGCCAGCAGTGAGCCGAGGTTGGGCGGGAGTGGCTACGAGCAGTACTTC. This translates into CASSEPRLGGSGYEQYF.

The rearrangement joins TRBV9 to TRBJ2-5; D possibly matches TRBD1 or TRBD2 (6 bases each). Germline lookup yields CDR1 SGDLS and CDR2 YYNGEE. V was shortened by 4 bases and J by 5 bases, with 27 bases between the two germline ends. There are 18 residues in the CDR3. The CDR3 sequence: CASSWGVGQIGSRETQYF. The CDR3 DNA follows: TGTGCCAGCAGCTGGGGGGTGGGACAAATCGGGTCGAGGGAGACCCAGTACTTC.

There are a few counts of this clone. This chain uses TRBV5-4 with TRBJ1-2; D gene unclear. Trimming left V 4 bases short and J 1 base short, with 14 bases between. Germline V lookup: CDR1 SGHNT, CDR2 YYREEE (reference sequence). This CDR3 has 15 residues. In DNA, the CDR3 is TGTGCCAGCAGCGGAAGGAGGGCTTATAACTATGGCTACACCTTC. This encodes CASSGRRAYNYGYTF. Drawing the rest from reference TRBV5-4 and TRBJ1-2, the complete variable domain is ETGVTQSPTHLIKTRGQQVTLRCSSQSGHNTVSWYQQALGQGPQFIFQYYREEENGRGNFPPRFSGLQFPNYSSELNVNALELDDSALYLCASSGRRAYNYGYTFGSGTRLTVV.

V gene TRBV6-5 combines with J gene TRBJ2-3; D not resolved. Trimming removed 0 bases at V and 0 bases at J, with 7 bases between. The CDR3 has 15 residues. Germline lookup yields CDR1 MNHEY and CDR2 SVGAGI. The CDR3 nucleotides read TGTGCCAGCAGTTACTCTTTTACTAGCACAGATACGCAGTATTTT. It is translated as CASSYSFTSTDTQYF.

J is TRBJ1-4 and V is TRBV19; D unresolved. V was clipped by 0 bases and J by 4 bases, with 6 bases between them. The germline CDR1 and CDR2 sequences are LNHDA and SQIVND (reference sequence). The CDR3 sequence is 14 residues long. CDR3 sequence reads: CASSIDGSNEKLFF. The CDR3 bases are TGTGCCAGTAGTATAGATGGCAGTAATGAAAAACTGTTTTTT.

The chain combines TRBV6-5 with TRBJ2-3; D tentatively fits TRBD1 or TRBD2 (6 bases each). The CDR3 contains 15 residues. Trimming removed 0 bases from V and 4 bases from J, with 11 bases in between. Germline V lookup: CDR1 MNHEY, CDR2 SVGAGI. The CDR3 region has the DNA TGTGCCAGCAGTTACTCTTGGGGGGCCGCAGATACGCAGTATTTT. Encoded protein: CASSYSWGAADTQYF.

The chain combines TRBV7-9 with TRBJ2-5; TRBD2 might be the D (6 bases). The CDR3 sequence is 14 residues long. Trimming stripped 3 bases from V and 4 bases from J, with 12 bases between. The germline V gene has CDR1 SEHNR and CDR2 FQNEAQ (reference sequence). As DNA, the CDR3 is TGTGCCAGCAGCTTGAACGGAGCGGGAGAGACCCAGTACTTC. Residues: CASSLNGAGETQYF. The whole variable domain, filled in from reference TRBV7-9 and TRBJ2-5, reads DTGVSQNPRHKITKRGQNVTFRCDPISEHNRLYWYRQTLGQGPEFLTYFQNEAQLEKSRLLSDRFSAERPKGSFSTLEIQRTEQGDSAMYLCASSLNGAGETQYFGPGTRLLVL.

The chain is built from TRBV11-2 and TRBJ1-1; D gene uncertain. Trimming cost V 4 bases and J 2 bases, with 5 bases left between them. Germline V gene sequence: CDR1 SGHAT, CDR2 FQNNGV. This CDR3 comprises 12 residues. The CDR3 is CASSSDNTEAFF. The CDR3 coding sequence is TGTGCCAGCAGCTCGGATAACACTGAAGCTTTCTTT.

The chain is built from TRBV7-9 and TRBJ2-5; 8 bases match TRBD2. V gave up 6 bases and J gave up 4 bases; unmatched junction bases: 7. Germline assignment: CDR1 SEHNR and CDR2 FQNEAQ (reference sequence). This CDR3 has 14 amino acids. In DNA form, the CDR3 reads TGTGCCAGCAGGCCCATGGCGGGAGGAGAGACCCAGTACTTC. Amino acid sequence: CASRPMAGGETQYF.

The chain couples TRBV6-1 to TRBJ2-6, with 9 bases matching TRBD2. The germline gives CDR1 MNHNS, CDR2 SASEGT. The CDR3 sequence is 17 residues long. Germline trimming cut 4 bases from V and 3 bases from J; bases unmatched to any gene: 7. CDR3 region: CASSVGLAGHGANVLTF. Written as DNA, the CDR3 is TGTGCCAGCAGTGTTGGTCTAGCGGGACATGGGGCCAACGTCCTGACTTTC.

The rearrangement joins TRBV11-2 to TRBJ2-1; 9 nucleotides match TRBD2. The V gene end was trimmed by 7 bases and the J gene end by 4 bases; junction bases not matched to a gene: 14. The germline CDR1 and CDR2 sequences are SGHAT and FQNNGV. CDR3 length: 17 residues. In DNA, the CDR3 is TGTGCCAGCACCTCAGAGCGGGAGGCGATTTGGTACAATGAGCAGTTCTTC. It specifies CASTSEREAIWYNEQFF. Filled out from reference TRBV11-2 and TRBJ2-1, the complete variable domain reads EAGVAQSPRYKIIEKRQSVAFWCNPISGHATLYWYQQILGQGPKLLIQFQNNGVVDDSQLPKDRFSAERLKGVDSTLKIQPAKLEDSAVYLCASTSEREAIWYNEQFFGPGTRLTVL.

The chain employs TRBV5-3 and TRBJ2-6, with unresolved D. TRBV5-3 is annotated as an ORF whose role is uncertain. The CDR3 has 21 amino acids. Trimming took off 0 bases at V and 2 bases at J, with 24 bases between the two ends. The CDR3 spells CARSLDGHGMIPTTGANVLTF. CDR3 nucleotides: TGTGCCAGAAGCTTGGATGGCCATGGTATGATCCCCACCACTGGGGCCAACGTCCTGACTTTC.

The chain uses TRBV6-1 and TRBJ1-1; D not resolved. The length of the CDR3 is 13 residues. Germline values: CDR1 MNHNS, CDR2 SASEGT. V gave up 8 bases and J gave up 0 bases, with 10 bases separating them. The DNA of the CDR3 is TGTGCCAGCCTTTCAGTGCTGAACACTGAAGCTTTCTTT. Amino acids: CASLSVLNTEAFF.

The chain joins TRBV2 to TRBJ2-7, with 12 bases identical to TRBD2. V was clipped by 6 bases and J by 0 bases; unmatched bases: 6. The CDR3 runs to 16 residues. Per germline, CDR1 SNHLY and CDR2 FYNNEI. The CDR3 reads CASSSGLAGTSYEQYF. The DNA of the CDR3 is TGTGCCAGCAGCTCCGGACTAGCGGGGACCTCCTACGAGCAGTACTTC. The full variable domain, its missing parts supplied by reference TRBV2 and TRBJ2-7, is EPEVTQTPSHQVTQMGQEVILRCVPISNHLYFYWYRQILGQKVEFLVSFYNNEISEKSEIFDDQFSVERPDGSNFTLKIRSTKLEDSAMYFCASSSGLAGTSYEQYFGPGTRLTVT.